This TCR beta chain was sequenced during a study of blood T cell repertoires in COVID-19. In the study overall: The origin of the acute and convalescent COVID-19 samples was the United States, Italy and Spain. T cells, B-cell-depleted T cells, or PBMCs provided the cDNA or gDNA that served as material.

Profiling relied on immunoSEQ multiplex PCR, and the TCRdb table lists in-frame clones only, not all of them. The table includes fewer than 350,000 clones, about 89% detected once. Individuals drawn from approximately 22 US areas were roughly 18 to 100 years old. Donors in Cohort 3 counted as recovered after two negative PCRs, clearance, or symptom resolution. The ends were cut back, 11 bases at V and 5 bases at J, with 7 bases in the middle. Germline V lookup: CDR1 SEHNR, CDR2 FQNEAQ (reference sequence). CDR3 length equals 10 residues. Sequences were obtained from PBMCs or T cells enriched from blood (not recorded which). This TCR was recovered from a woman in her thirties or forties who had recovered from COVID-19. The J gene is TRBJ1-3, the V gene TRBV7-9; D is unresolved. CDR3 protein: CADTRNTIYF. CDR3 in DNA: TGTGCCGATACTAGAAACACCATATATTTT.